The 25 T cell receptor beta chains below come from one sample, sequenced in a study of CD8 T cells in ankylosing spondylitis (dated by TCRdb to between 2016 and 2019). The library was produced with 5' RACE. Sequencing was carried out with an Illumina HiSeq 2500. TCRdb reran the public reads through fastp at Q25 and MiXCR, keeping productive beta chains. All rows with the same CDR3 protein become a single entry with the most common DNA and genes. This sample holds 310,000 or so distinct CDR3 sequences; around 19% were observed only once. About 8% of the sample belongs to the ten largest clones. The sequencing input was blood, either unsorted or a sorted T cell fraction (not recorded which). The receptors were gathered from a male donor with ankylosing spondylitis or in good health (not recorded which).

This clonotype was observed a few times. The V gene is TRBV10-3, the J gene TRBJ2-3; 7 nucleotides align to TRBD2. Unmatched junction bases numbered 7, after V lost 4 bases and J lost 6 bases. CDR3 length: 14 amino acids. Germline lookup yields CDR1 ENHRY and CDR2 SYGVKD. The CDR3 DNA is TGTGCCATCAGTGCAGGGACTATGGCGGATACGCAGTATTTT. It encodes CAISAGTMADTQYF.

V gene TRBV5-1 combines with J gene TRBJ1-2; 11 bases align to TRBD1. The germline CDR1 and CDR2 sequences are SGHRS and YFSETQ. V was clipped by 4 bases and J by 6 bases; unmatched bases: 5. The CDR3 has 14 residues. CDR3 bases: TGCGCCAGCAGCCACCCGGGACAGGGGGATGGCTACACCTTC. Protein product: CASSHPGQGDGYTF.

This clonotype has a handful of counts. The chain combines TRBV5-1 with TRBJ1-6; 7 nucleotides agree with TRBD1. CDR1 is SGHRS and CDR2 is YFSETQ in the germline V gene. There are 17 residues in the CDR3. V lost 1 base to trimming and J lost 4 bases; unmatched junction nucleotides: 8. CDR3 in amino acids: CASSLRPTGQYNSPLHF. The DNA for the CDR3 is TGCGCCAGCAGCTTGAGACCTACGGGACAGTATAATTCACCCCTCCACTTT.

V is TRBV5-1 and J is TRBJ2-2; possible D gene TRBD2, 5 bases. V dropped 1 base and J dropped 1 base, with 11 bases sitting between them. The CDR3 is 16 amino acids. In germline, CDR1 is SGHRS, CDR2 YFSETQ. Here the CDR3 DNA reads TGCGCCAGCAGCTTGATGCCTAGCCAGAACACCGGGGAGCTGTTTTTT. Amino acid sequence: CASSLMPSQNTGELFF.

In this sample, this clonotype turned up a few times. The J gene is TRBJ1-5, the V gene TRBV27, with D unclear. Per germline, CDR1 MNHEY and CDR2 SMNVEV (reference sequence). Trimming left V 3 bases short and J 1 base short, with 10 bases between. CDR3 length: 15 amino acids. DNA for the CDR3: TGTGCCAGCAGTTTGGGTCCGGCCAGCAATCAGCCCCAGCATTTT. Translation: CASSLGPASNQPQHF.

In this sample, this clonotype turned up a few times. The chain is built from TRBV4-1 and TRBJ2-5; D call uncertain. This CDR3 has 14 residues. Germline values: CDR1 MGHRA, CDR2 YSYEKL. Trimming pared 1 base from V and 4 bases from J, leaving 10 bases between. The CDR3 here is CASSQVNPRETQYF. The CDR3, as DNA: TGCGCCAGCAGCCAAGTTAACCCCAGAGAGACCCAGTACTTC.

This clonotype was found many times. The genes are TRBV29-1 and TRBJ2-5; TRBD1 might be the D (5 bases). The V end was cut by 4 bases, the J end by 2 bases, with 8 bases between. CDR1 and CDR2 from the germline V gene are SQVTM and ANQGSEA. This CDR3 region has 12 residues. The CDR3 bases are TGCAGCGTTGCGCCAGGGCAAGAGACCCAGTACTTC. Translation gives CSVAPGQETQYF.

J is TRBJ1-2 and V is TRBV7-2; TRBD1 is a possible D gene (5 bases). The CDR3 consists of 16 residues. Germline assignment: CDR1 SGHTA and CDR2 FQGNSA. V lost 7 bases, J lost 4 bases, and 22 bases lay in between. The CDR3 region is CASNSKGGGGSYGYTF. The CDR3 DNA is TGTGCCAGCAACTCAAAAGGCGGGGGAGGGTCCTATGGCTACACCTTC.

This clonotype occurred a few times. Here the CDR3 reads CASSQDRQTYGYTF. CDR3 bases: TGTGCCAGCAGCCAAGATCGACAGACCTATGGCTACACCTTC. The chain links TRBV4-2 to TRBJ1-2; maybe TRBD1 (5 bases). In germline, CDR1 is LGHNA, CDR2 YNFKEQ. There are 14 residues in the CDR3. Trimming left V 0 bases short and J 4 bases short, with 9 bases between.

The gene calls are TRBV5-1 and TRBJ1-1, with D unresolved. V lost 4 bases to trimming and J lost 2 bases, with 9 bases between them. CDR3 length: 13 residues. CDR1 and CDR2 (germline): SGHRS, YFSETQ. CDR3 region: CASSDAGNTEAFF. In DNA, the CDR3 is TGCGCCAGCAGCGATGCGGGAAACACTGAAGCTTTCTTT.

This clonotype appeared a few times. The CDR3 DNA reads as TGTGCCAGCAGTTTACAAGGACAGGGGGCAGATACGCAGTATTTT. Encoded protein: CASSLQGQGADTQYF. The V call is TRBV28, the J call TRBJ2-3; TRBD1 matches 10 bases. Germline trimming cut 2 bases from V and 4 bases from J; bases unmatched to any gene: 3. Germline CDR1 and CDR2: MDHEN and SYDVKM. This CDR3 is 15 amino acids long.

CDR3 coding DNA: TGTGCCAGCAGTTTAGGTCCAGTCTATGGCTACACCTTC. Protein sequence: CASSLGPVYGYTF. The chain links TRBV12-3 or TRBV12-4 to TRBJ1-2; no reliable D call. CDR3 length: 13 amino acids. The germline V and J ends were trimmed by 1 base and 4 bases, with 7 bases remaining between them.

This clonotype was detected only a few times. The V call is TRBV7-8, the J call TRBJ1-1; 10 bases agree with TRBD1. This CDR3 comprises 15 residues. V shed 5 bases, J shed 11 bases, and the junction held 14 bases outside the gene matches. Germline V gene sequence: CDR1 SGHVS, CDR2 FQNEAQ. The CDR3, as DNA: TGTGCCAGCAGCCCGCGACAGGGGGCGAGGGCATTCGCTTTCTTT. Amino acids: CASSPRQGARAFAFF.

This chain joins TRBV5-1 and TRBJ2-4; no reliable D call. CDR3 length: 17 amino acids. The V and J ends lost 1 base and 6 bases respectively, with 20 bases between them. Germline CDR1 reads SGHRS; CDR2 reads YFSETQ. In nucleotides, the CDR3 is TGCGCCAGCAGCTTGTTGGACGTGGTAGGGCCAGGAAACATTCAGTACTTC. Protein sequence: CASSLLDVVGPGNIQYF.

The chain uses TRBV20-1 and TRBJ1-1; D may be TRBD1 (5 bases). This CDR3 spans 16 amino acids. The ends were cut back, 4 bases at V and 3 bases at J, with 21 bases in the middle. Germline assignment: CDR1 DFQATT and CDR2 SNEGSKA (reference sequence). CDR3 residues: CSATSGGAPRDTEAFF. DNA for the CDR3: TGCAGTGCTACCTCTGGAGGGGCCCCACGGGACACTGAAGCTTTCTTT.

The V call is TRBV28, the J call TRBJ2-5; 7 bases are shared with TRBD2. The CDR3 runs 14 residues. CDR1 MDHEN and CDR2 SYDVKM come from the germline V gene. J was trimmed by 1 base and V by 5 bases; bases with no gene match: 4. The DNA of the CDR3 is TGTGCCAGCAGTATACTAGCGAGCCAAGAGACCCAGTACTTC. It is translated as CASSILASQETQYF. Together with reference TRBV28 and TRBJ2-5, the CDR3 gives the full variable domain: DVKVTQSSRYLVKRTGEKVFLECVQDMDHENMFWYRQDPGLGLRLIYFSYDVKMKEKGDIPEGYSVSREKKERFSLILESASTNQTSMYLCASSILASQETQYFGPGTRLLVL.

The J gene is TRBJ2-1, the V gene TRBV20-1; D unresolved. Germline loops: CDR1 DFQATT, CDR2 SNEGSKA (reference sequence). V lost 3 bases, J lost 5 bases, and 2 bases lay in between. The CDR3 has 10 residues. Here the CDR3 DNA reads TGCAGTGCTAGCCACAATGAGCAGTTCTTC. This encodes CSASHNEQFF.

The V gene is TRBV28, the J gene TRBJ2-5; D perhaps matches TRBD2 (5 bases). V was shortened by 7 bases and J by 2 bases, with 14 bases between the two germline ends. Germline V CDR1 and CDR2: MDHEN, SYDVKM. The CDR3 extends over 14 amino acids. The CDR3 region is CASNPQTIQETQYF. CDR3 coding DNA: TGTGCCAGCAACCCCCAGACTATTCAAGAGACCCAGTACTTC.

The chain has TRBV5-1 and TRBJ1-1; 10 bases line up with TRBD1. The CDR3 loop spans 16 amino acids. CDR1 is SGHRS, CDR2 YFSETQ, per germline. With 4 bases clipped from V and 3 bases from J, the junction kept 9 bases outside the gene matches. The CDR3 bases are TGCGCCAGCAGCCCAGGGACAGGGGTGATCGACACTGAAGCTTTCTTT. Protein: CASSPGTGVIDTEAFF.

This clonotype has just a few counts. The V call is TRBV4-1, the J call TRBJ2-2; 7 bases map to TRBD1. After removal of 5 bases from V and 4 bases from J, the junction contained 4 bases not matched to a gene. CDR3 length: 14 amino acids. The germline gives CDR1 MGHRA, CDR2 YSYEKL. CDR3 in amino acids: CASSSGQFTGELFF. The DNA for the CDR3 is TGCGCCAGCAGCTCGGGACAGTTCACCGGGGAGCTGTTTTTT.

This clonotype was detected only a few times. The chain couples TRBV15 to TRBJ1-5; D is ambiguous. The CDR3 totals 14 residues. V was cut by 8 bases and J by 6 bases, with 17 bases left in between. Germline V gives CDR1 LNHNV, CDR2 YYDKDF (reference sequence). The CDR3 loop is CATPNGYLVQPQHF. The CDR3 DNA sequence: TGTGCCACCCCCAATGGCTACCTGGTTCAGCCCCAGCATTTT.

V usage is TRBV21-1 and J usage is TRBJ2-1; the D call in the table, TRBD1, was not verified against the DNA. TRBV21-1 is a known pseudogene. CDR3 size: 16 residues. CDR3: CASTKPRGPEDNEQFF. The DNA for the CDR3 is TGTGCCAGCACTAAACCCCGGGGCCCGGAAGACAATGAGCAGTTCTTC.

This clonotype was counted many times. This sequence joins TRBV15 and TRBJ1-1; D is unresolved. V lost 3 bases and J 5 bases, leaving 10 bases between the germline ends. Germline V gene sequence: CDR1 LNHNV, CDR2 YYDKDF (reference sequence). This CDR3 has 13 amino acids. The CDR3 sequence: CATSRGGITEAFF. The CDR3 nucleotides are TGTGCCACCAGCAGGGGAGGGATTACTGAAGCTTTCTTT. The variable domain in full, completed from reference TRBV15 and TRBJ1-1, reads DAMVIQNPRYQVTQFGKPVTLSCSQTLNHNVMYWYQQKSSQAPKLLFHYYDKDFNNEADTPDNFQSRRPNTSFCFLDIRSPGLGDTAMYLCATSRGGITEAFFGQGTRLTVV.

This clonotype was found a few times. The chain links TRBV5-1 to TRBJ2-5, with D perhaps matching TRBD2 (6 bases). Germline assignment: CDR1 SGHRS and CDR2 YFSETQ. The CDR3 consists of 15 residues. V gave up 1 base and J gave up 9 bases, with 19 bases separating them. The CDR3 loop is CASSLQNGGGQSQYF. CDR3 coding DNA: TGCGCCAGCAGCTTGCAGAACGGGGGAGGCCAGTCCCAGTACTTC.

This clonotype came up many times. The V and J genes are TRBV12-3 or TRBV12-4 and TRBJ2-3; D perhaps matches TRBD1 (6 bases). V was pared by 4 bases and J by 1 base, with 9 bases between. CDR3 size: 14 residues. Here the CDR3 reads CASSSSGGTDTQYF. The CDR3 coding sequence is TGTGCCAGCAGTTCCTCAGGGGGCACAGATACGCAGTATTTT.